The T cell receptor beta chain described here comes from a study of tissue T cells after allogeneic stem cell transplantation. As to time point: mouse harvest day 7 after allogeneic transplant. The graft held 10^6 splenic CD5+ T cells and 10^7 T-cell-depleted bone marrow cells. Data came from immunoSEQ multiplex PCR; TCRdb stores just in-frame clones and leaves some out. In the table there are 4,500 to 6,500 clones, around 52% of which are singletons. This clone has only a few counts. The gene names given are mouse names. The read ends 1 residue early relative to the CDR3; the germline J gene fills the gap. CDR1 NSQYPW and CDR2 LRSPGD come from the germline V gene (reference sequence). The V end lost 3 bases, the J end lost 0 bases, and 6 bases lay between the germline ends. This CDR3 comprises 14 residues.

The sample taken for sequencing was gut tissue. The source of this sequence is a female BALB/c mouse given C57BL/6 T cells with graft-versus-host disease after an allogeneic hematopoietic cell transplant. V is TRBV1 and J is TRBJ2-1, with D perhaps matching TRBD1 (5 bases). The DNA read from the CDR3 is TGCACCTGCAGTGCCAGGGCTAACTATGCTGAGCAGTTC. Amino acid sequence: CTCSARANYAEQF. The entire CDR3 protein reads CTCSARANYAEQFF.